This T cell receptor (beta chain) was sequenced during a study of cytomegalovirus exposure and HLA in healthy donors (TCRdb year 2017). Turning to the overall study: In an earlier analysis of under 600 of the donors, 276 Gb of sequence data and 100 million or so unique TCR beta sequences from roughly 180 million T cells were reported. Around 320 gigabases of sequencing data and 80 million or so unique TCR sequences were included in an early release covering roughly 600 HLA-typed donors. The genetic ancestry cluster associated with self-reported Caucasian donors included 80% to 90% of the 300 to 400 genotyped donors. The study aimed to test whether signatures of past pathogen exposure could be identified by cataloging public T cell receptors. Using immunosequencing, the study profiled T cell repertoires from some 670 subjects and related those repertoires to cytomegalovirus serostatus. Besides the first cohort of approximately 670 subjects, a separate validation cohort made up of over a hundred different subjects was used. To predict cytomegalovirus infection status, the study brought together high-throughput TCR immunosequencing, statistical association of individual TCRs with disease status, and machine learning. To study patterns of TCR occurrence, a later analysis re-analyzed previously published TCR beta repertoires from around 700 donors and added high-resolution HLA genotyping. In the later analysis, no new phenotypic data were used to find candidate immune exposures; instead, reliance was placed on TCR beta sequences and their occurrence across donors. An earlier analysis of more than 450 of the donors used high-throughput TCR beta sequencing to judge whether each TCR beta V gene segment behaved as functional or pseudogenic. Donor age, sex, ethnicity and CMV serostatus were collected together with the repertoire data. A later genetic analysis took genome-wide SNP genotypes for about 55% of the roughly 700 donors and used that subset as a discovery cohort. Every discovery cohort repertoire had been produced on one sequencing platform. HLA typing included class I and class II loci at four-digit resolution. The number of typed donors differed by locus: roughly 629-630 for A, B, C, DRB1 and DQB1; approximately 540 for DQA1; 600 to 610 for DPA1; and approximately 450 for DPB1. Roughly 5 DR-DQ haplotypes were treated as single units for association and clustering because of strong linkage in the cohort. Across 398 genotyped donors of the cohort, an average of about 240,000 unique TCR beta nucleotide sequences per donor were sequenced, and approximately 17% of those sequences were non-productive. Study-wide conclusions, independent of this receptor: Linkage disequilibrium might explain the correlated functional status among segregating V segments, but an unknown experimental factor could not be excluded. In a later analysis, the rate of TCR association differed among HLA loci, with DRB1 alleles having the most associated TCRs and HLA-C alleles having the fewest. The study gave a list of about 150 TCR beta chains associated with cytomegalovirus. A later analysis associated approximately 17,000 TCR beta sequences with specific HLA alleles at a false discovery rate of 0.05. The authors suggested that the approach could potentially be extended to other disease states and immunological phenotypes. Because the 87-base-pair reads could not distinguish some IMGT-functional V segments, including TRBV6-2 and TRBV6-3, those segments were excluded. HLA typing was unavailable for some donors at each locus, so association tests used only the typed subset. Immune exposure information for the cohort was limited to CMV serostatus. A later genetic analysis reported fewer N-insertions in productive TCRs among donors in an Asian-associated ancestry cluster than the roughly 700-donor mean. A few of the identified cytomegalovirus-associated TCR beta chains were confirmed in vitro to be specific for cytomegalovirus antigens. In a later analysis, several top co-occurrence clusters were reported to appear linked to parvovirus B19, influenza, CMV and Epstein-Barr virus. Most TCR sequences were seen in very few donors, while some public TCRs were found in many individuals. When HLA alleles, especially DR and DQ, strongly co-occurred, attributing TCR associations to individual alleles was difficult. A further reported finding was that TCR beta sequences accurately predicted the HLA-A and HLA-B alleles for most subjects in the first cohort. The classifier was reported to diagnose cytomegalovirus status with high specificity and sensitivity in both the original cohort and the validation cohort. In a later genetic analysis, a missense DCLRE1C variant was associated with V-gene and J-gene trimming of TCR beta chains, and the association was replicated in an independent cohort. A later analysis found that HLA-associated TCR beta chains were more clonally expanded and had lower generation probabilities than equally common non-associated chains. In this cohort, only TCR beta chains were sequenced, and detectable features were limited by the absence of alpha or paired-chain data. In an earlier analysis of some 540 of the donors, most TCR beta V segments appeared in productive rearrangements about 90% or about 30% of the time, broadly matching IMGT annotations. A group of highly shared sequence variants was considered likely to be a technical artifact of the sequencing pipeline. In a later analysis, most CMV-associated TCR beta chains were found to appear HLA-restricted, with HLA associations seemingly driven largely by CMV exposure. Roughly uniform sequencing depth across donors was assumed in presence/absence analyses, although this assumption may not hold. The earlier analysis of nearly 600 of the donors excluded some 15 rarely observed V segments, including chromosome 9 orphons, because counts were too low.

In total, more than 500 healthy bone marrow donors made up the cohort. At the time of sampling, all cohort members were nominally healthy, though unrecorded immune exposures were likely present. The donor tested CMV seronegative and was one of the 352 seronegative cohort members. Each donor provided a peripheral blood sample, and peripheral blood mononuclear cells were used for TCR beta sequencing. Genomic DNA extraction from the blood cell samples was performed with the Qiagen DNeasy Blood Extraction Kit. Libraries came from the immunoSEQ multiplex PCR assay. For the multiplex PCR, a mixture combining 60 forward primers for TCR Vbeta segments and 13 reverse primers for TCR Jbeta segments was used. The CDR3 region of rearranged TCR beta genes was amplified from genomic DNA by a multiplex PCR assay. The amplified TCR beta libraries were sequenced on the Illumina HiSeq System as 87-base-pair reads. As for the authors' bioinformatics: A later analysis counted approximately 84 million unique TCR beta chains across the 550 to 800 repertoires, and roughly 10 million of these chains were shared by at least two donors. Raw reads were error-corrected and collapsed into unique sequences by a nearest-neighbor algorithm in which closely related sequences were merged to remove PCR and sequencing errors. V, D and J gene segments were assigned by aligning CDR3 sequences to IMGT reference sequences. For a sequence to be retained, at least a six-nucleotide match to both a V gene segment and a J gene segment was required. Rearrangements were classified as productive when the CDR3 lacked stop codons and remained in frame with V and J, and all other rearrangements were classified as non-productive. CDR3 was defined according to IMGT convention as the region running from the second conserved V-encoded cysteine to the conserved J-encoded phenylalanine. The earlier analysis of 550 to 650 of the donors excluded any sequence lacking an unambiguous match to a single V gene segment. An earlier analysis of 587 of the donors called V segments functional above 56.7% productive rearrangements and segregating when the between-donor standard deviation exceeded 5%. A statistical classification framework was built for diagnosing cytomegalovirus status from the catalog of TCR beta chain sequences. A later analysis assigned V and J genes by comparing TCR nucleotide sequences with IMGT/GENE-DB human TR gene sequences. Using the TCRdist pipeline, a later analysis assigned CDR3 sequences along with most-parsimonious VDJ recombination scenarios. A later analysis defined each TCR beta chain by its CDR3 amino acid sequence plus V-gene family, and excluded reads lacking a unique V-gene family. In a later analysis, fewer than 600 highly shared, low-generation-probability nucleotide sequences were removed to address suspected cross-contamination and a sequencing artifact. A later analysis calculated a clonal expansion index for each public chain from normalized within-repertoire ranks of inferred template counts. Generation probabilities in a later analysis came from a VDJ recombination model fitted to out-of-frame rearrangements, and those results were checked against IGoR. A later analysis scored TCR-TCR, TCR-HLA and TCR-CMV co-occurrence with hypergeometric tests, applying a repertoire-size bias correction to TCR pairs. A later analysis estimated false discovery rates by permuting HLA or CMV assignments 20 times. A later analysis grouped co-occurring TCRs with DBSCAN, adding TCRdist sequence similarity when clustering within HLA-allele-positive subsets. Repertoires with fewer than 30,000 or more than 120,000 public chains were left out of co-occurrence clustering, as were four to six repertoires with anomalous nucleotide sharing. Drawn from immuneACCESS, this table holds only the in-frame rearrangements with V and J called that TCRdb kept. Clones are partly lost; checked studies trace under half to an unresolved V gene and leave the rest unexplained. D and trimming come from the DNA, and the V and J calls and clone size come from that table. The table for this sample lists 140,000 to 150,000 clones; 60% to 85% of them were counted only once. The ten largest account for roughly 1.9% of the sample.

As for this clone: Its target antigen remains unknown. Base qualities were left out, and no much larger clone turns up one base away.

From a lookup of the germline V gene, CDR1 and CDR2 are SQVTM and ANQGSEA. V has 4 bases trimmed and J has 5 bases trimmed; junction bases matching no gene number 6. The cysteine opens and the phenylalanine closes a CDR3 of 13 amino acids. The kept DNA is CDR3 alone, 39 bases in frame from the first base. Material: PBMCs. Rearrangement joined TRBV29-1 to TRBJ1-1; 8 of the junction bases match TRBD1. This receptor was identified in a man aged 35-49 years in good health and CMV-seronegative. The CDR3 amino acid sequence is: CSVGQGFGTEAFF. The DNA reads as follows: TGCAGCGTTGGACAGGGGTTCGGGACTGAAGCTTTCTTT.